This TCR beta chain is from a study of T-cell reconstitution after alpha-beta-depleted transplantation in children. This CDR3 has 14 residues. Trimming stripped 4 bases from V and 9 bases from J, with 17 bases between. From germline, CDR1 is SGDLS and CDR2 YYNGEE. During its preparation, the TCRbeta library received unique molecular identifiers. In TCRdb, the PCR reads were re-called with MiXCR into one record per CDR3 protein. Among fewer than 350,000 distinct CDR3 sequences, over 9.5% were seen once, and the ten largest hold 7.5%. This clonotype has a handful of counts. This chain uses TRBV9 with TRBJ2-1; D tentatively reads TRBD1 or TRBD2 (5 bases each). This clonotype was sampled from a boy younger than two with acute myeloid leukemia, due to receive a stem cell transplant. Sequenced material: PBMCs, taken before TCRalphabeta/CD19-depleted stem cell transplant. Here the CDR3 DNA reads TGTGCCAGCAGCCTCCGGGACGACGGAACTGAGCAGTTCTTC. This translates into CASSLRDDGTEQFF.